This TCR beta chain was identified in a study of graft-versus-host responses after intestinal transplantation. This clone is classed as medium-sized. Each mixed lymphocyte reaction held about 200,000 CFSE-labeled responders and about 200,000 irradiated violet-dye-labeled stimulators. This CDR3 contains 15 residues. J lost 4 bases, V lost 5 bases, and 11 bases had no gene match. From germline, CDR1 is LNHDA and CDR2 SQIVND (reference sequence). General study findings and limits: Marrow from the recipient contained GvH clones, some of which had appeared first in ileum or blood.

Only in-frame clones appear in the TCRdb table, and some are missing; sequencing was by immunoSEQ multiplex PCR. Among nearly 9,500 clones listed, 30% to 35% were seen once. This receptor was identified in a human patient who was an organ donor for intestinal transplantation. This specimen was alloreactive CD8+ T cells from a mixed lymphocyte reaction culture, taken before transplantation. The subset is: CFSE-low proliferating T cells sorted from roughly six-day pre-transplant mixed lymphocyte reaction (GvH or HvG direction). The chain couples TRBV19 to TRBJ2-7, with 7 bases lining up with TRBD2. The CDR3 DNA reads TGTGCCAGTAGTCCTGGATGGGGGGGTGGATACGAGCAGTACTTC. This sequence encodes CASSPGWGGGYEQYF.